The T cell receptor beta chain under discussion was sequenced for a study of shared clonotypes between healthy human individuals. The CDR3 length is 13 residues. Germline lookup yields CDR1 ENHRY and CDR2 SYGVKD. Germline trimming cut 6 bases from V and 6 bases from J; bases unmatched to any gene: 4. Naive-designated CD8 cells lacked CD45RO, were positively enriched for CCR7, and omitted terminally differentiated effector memory CD45RA+ cells. Measured with immunoSEQ multiplex PCR; TCRdb has only the in-frame clones, and not every one. Of roughly 2,000,000 clones listed, 93% were seen once; the top ten hold more than 1.5%.

This rearrangement joins TRBV10-3 to TRBJ1-2; TRBD1 matches 10 bases. This TCR came from a man in his late teens or twenties in good health. Some clones in this sample may be carry-over from other donors' samples. The sequenced material came from naive CD8+ T cells from PBMCs. CDR3 sequence (DNA): TGTGCCATCAGGGGCGGACAGGGGGATGGCTACACCTTC. This sequence encodes CAIRGGQGDGYTF.